This T cell receptor (beta chain) stems from a study of blood T cells in healthy people across ages. The CDR3 extends over 15 amino acids. V lost 5 bases, J lost 3 bases, and 10 bases stayed unmatched. The germline gives CDR1 DFQATT, CDR2 SNEGSKA (reference sequence). This clonotype was seen repeatedly, ten times or more. PCR was performed a second time for roughly 7 to 11 cycles using a sample-barcoded 5' primer and a J-beta primer mix. The authors tagged each cDNA molecule using a template-switch adaptor with 12 random nucleotides. TCRdb re-analysed the 5' RACE reads in MiXCR, keeping a single row per CDR3 protein. The sample holds 650,000 to 700,000 distinct CDR3 sequences; about 30% are singletons and the top ten take just over 15%.

The chain has TRBV20-1 and TRBJ2-1, with 7 bases identical to TRBD1. The TCR comes from a woman at least 80 years old in good health. The specimen sequenced was blood. CDR3 nucleotides: TGCAGTGCTGACGGACAGGCAAGCGTCTACAATGAGCAGTTCTTC. It is translated as CSADGQASVYNEQFF.